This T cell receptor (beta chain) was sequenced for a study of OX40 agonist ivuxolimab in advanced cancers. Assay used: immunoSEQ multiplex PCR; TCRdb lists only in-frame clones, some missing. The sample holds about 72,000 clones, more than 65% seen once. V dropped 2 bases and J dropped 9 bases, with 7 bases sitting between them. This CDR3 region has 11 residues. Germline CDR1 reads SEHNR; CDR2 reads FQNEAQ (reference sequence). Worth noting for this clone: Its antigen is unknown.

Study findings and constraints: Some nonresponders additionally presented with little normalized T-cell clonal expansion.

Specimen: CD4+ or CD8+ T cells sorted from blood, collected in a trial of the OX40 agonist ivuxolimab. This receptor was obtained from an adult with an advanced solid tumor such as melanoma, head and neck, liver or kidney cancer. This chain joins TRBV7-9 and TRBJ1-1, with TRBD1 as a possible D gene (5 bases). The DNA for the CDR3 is TGTGCCAGCAGCTTAAAGGGGAAAGCTTTCTTT. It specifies CASSLKGKAFF.